Listed here are 25 T cell receptor beta chains from one sample, sequenced in a study of T cell responses to AZD1222 COVID-19 vaccine. Sequenced by immunoSEQ multiplex PCR; TCRdb stores in-frame clones only, minus some. The sample records 95,000 to 150,000 clones, less than 95% being singletons. This material consisted of peripheral blood, taken on day 0 of MenACWY control vaccination. The receptors were gathered from an adult in good health.

The chain uses TRBV6-5 and TRBJ1-1, with no clear D. Deletions cut 2 bases from V and 2 bases from J, with 6 bases between. The CDR3 extends over 13 amino acids. Per germline, CDR1 MNHEY and CDR2 SVGAGI. The CDR3 protein is CASSYQRNTEAFF. The CDR3 DNA sequence: TGTGCCAGCAGTTACCAGCGAAACACTGAAGCTTTCTTT.

The CDR3 region has the DNA TGTGCCAGCAGTTCCTATCAGGGGCGCGTCTATGGCTACACCTTC. It is translated as CASSSYQGRVYGYTF. The V call is TRBV28, the J call TRBJ1-2, with D perhaps TRBD1 (6 bases). The CDR3 contains 15 residues. V lost 4 bases to trimming and J lost 4 bases, with 16 bases between them. Germline loops: CDR1 MDHEN, CDR2 SYDVKM.

The chain uses TRBV7-2 and TRBJ2-1; 16 bases align to TRBD2. Trimming removed 3 bases from V and 9 bases from J; junction bases left unmatched: 8. CDR1 SGHTA and CDR2 FQGNSA come from the germline V gene. The CDR3 is made up of 17 amino acids. Here the CDR3 reads CASSFSGTSGRVSEQFF. The CDR3 region has the DNA TGTGCCAGCAGCTTCAGCGGGACTAGCGGGAGGGTAAGTGAGCAGTTCTTC.

The V call is TRBV28, the J call TRBJ1-4, with 8 bases that match TRBD1. The V gene end was trimmed by 2 bases and the J gene end by 7 bases; junction bases not matched to a gene: 6. CDR1 MDHEN and CDR2 SYDVKM come from the germline V gene. The CDR3 runs 15 residues. The CDR3 sequence is CASSLPQTGAEKLFF. CDR3 bases: TGTGCCAGCAGTTTACCCCAGACAGGGGCTGAAAAACTGTTTTTT.

The chain has TRBV6-5 and TRBJ2-1, with D unclear. The V gene lost 2 bases and the J gene lost 0 bases, with 11 bases spanning the gap. This CDR3 is built from 16 residues. Germline CDR1 reads MNHEY; CDR2 reads SVGAGI. The CDR3 DNA reads as TGTGCCAGCAGTTACCGTCCCGGCAGCTCCTACAATGAGCAGTTCTTC. Residues: CASSYRPGSSYNEQFF.

CDR3 sequence reads: CASSQTDTQYF. The CDR3 region has the DNA TGTGCCAGTAGTCAGACAGATACGCAGTATTTT. The chain has TRBV19 and TRBJ2-3; D not certain. V lost 5 bases and J lost 3, with 3 bases in between. This CDR3 has 11 residues. In germline, CDR1 is LNHDA, CDR2 SQIVND (reference sequence).

This chain uses TRBV12-3 or TRBV12-4 with TRBJ1-1, with D possibly being TRBD1 (6 bases). The CDR3 extends over 13 amino acids. V shed 5 bases and J shed 0 bases, with 7 bases lying between them. In nucleotides, the CDR3 is TGTGCCAGCAGTCGACAGGTGAACACTGAAGCTTTCTTT. Amino acid sequence: CASSRQVNTEAFF.

CDR3 residues: CASSSIETSENQPQHF. The CDR3 DNA sequence: TGTGCCAGTAGCTCAATCGAAACAAGTGAAAATCAGCCCCAGCATTTT. The chain combines TRBV19 with TRBJ1-5; D remains ambiguous. V was shortened by 6 bases and J by 4 bases, with 19 bases between the two germline ends. The CDR3 contains 16 residues. CDR1 LNHDA and CDR2 SQIVND come from the germline V gene (reference sequence).

The rearrangement uses TRBV7-9 and TRBJ2-1; 12 bases match TRBD2. V dropped 1 base and J dropped 5; count of bases not matched to a gene: 9. The CDR3 contains 18 residues. CDR1 and CDR2 from the germline V gene are SEHNR and FQNEAQ (reference sequence). CDR3 loop: CASSLGLAGGRFDNEQFF. The CDR3 DNA reads as TGTGCCAGCAGCTTAGGCCTAGCGGGAGGGAGATTCGACAATGAGCAGTTCTTC.

V and J are TRBV7-8 and TRBJ2-5; 13 bases match TRBD2. Germline V gene sequence: CDR1 SGHVS, CDR2 FQNEAQ. V gave up 5 bases and J gave up 4 bases; unmatched junction bases: 4. This CDR3 spans 15 amino acids. The CDR3, as DNA: TGTGCCAGCAGCCCGACTAGCGGGGGGAGAGAGACCCAGTACTTC. Translated: CASSPTSGGRETQYF.

The rearrangement links TRBV28 to TRBJ2-7; D gene uncertain. Germline V gene data show CDR1 as MDHEN and CDR2 as SYDVKM. This CDR3 has 12 amino acids. Trimming took 2 bases from V and 6 from J, leaving 8 bases between them. The DNA of the CDR3 is TGTGCCAGCAGTTTAGGGTCCCGCGAGCAGTACGTC. Translation gives CASSLGSREQYV.

This chain joins TRBV5-5 and TRBJ1-5; D remains ambiguous. The CDR3 has 13 amino acids. CDR1 and CDR2 (germline): SGHKS, YYEKEE (reference sequence). Trimming removed 3 bases from V and 8 bases from J, with 12 bases in between. The CDR3 DNA is TGTGCCAGCAGCTGGGCGTTGGGGAAGCCCCAGCATTTT. Protein: CASSWALGKPQHF.

The rearrangement joins TRBV6-2 or TRBV6-3 to TRBJ2-5; no firm D call. The CDR3 has 11 amino acids. V was clipped by 5 bases and J by 5 bases, with 6 bases between them. Germline CDR1 MNHEY, CDR2 SVGEGT. CDR3 in DNA: TGTGCCAGCAGTCCGTCCGAGACCCAGTACTTC. It translates to CASSPSETQYF.

The CDR3 protein is CASSLQRVGAFF. The CDR3 nucleotides read TGTGCCAGCAGTTTACAGAGGGTTGGAGCTTTCTTT. The chain couples TRBV28 to TRBJ1-1, with unresolved D. Trimming stripped 2 bases from V and 10 bases from J, with 11 bases between. The CDR3 totals 12 residues. Per the germline V gene, CDR1 is MDHEN and CDR2 is SYDVKM.

The chain employs TRBV30 and TRBJ2-3; 7 positions match TRBD1. Germline CDR1 GTSNPN, CDR2 SVGIG (reference sequence). Trimming removed 2 bases from V and 3 bases from J; junction bases left unmatched: 11. This CDR3 region has 16 residues. The CDR3: CAWSSSKWTGTDTQYF. DNA for the CDR3: TGTGCCTGGAGTTCTTCGAAGTGGACAGGAACAGATACGCAGTATTTT. Variable domain in full (rest from reference TRBV30 and TRBJ2-3): SQTIHQWPATLVQPVGSPLSLECTVEGTSNPNLYWYRQAAGRGLQLLFYSVGIGQISSEVPQNLSASRPQDRQFILSSKKLLLSDSGFYLCAWSSSKWTGTDTQYFGPGTRLTVL.

This clone was detected only a few times. V gene TRBV7-6 combines with J gene TRBJ2-7; a possible D gene is TRBD1 (5 bases). Trimming pared 3 bases from V and 5 bases from J, leaving 20 bases between. The CDR3 covers 16 residues. CDR1 SGHVS and CDR2 FNYEAQ come from the germline V gene. CDR3 in amino acids: CASSLSPRQGQDEQYF. CDR3 nucleotide sequence: TGTGCCAGCAGCTTGTCTCCCCGTCAGGGCCAGGACGAGCAGTACTTC.

The chain combines TRBV5-6 with TRBJ1-2, with 7 bases aligning to TRBD1. J was trimmed by 2 bases and V by 0 bases; bases with no gene match: 10. The CDR3 is made up of 17 amino acids. Germline CDR1 and CDR2: SGHDT and YYEEEE. CDR3 amino acids: CASSLVPDREENYGYTF. CDR3 DNA sequence: TGTGCCAGCAGCTTGGTACCCGACAGGGAAGAAAACTATGGCTACACCTTC.

The CDR3 region has the DNA TGTGCCACTCATCTGGGCATGAACACTGAAGCTTTCTTT. The encoded protein is CATHLGMNTEAFF. The rearrangement uses TRBV5-4 and TRBJ1-1, with D hard to call. The germline CDR1 and CDR2 sequences are SGHNT and YYREEE (reference sequence). CDR3 length: 13 amino acids. The V gene lost 9 bases and the J gene lost 0 bases, with 12 bases spanning the gap.

The DNA for the CDR3 is TGCAGCGTTGAAGTCGTGGGATACGAGCAGTACTTC. Its translation: CSVEVVGYEQYF. The V and J genes are TRBV29-1 and TRBJ2-7; D not certain. The CDR3 contains 12 residues. The V end lost 1 base, the J end lost 4 bases, and 8 bases lay between the germline ends. Per the germline V gene, CDR1 is SQVTM and CDR2 is ANQGSEA.

This clone was seen a single time. The CDR3 DNA sequence: TGTGCCAGCAGCCCGGATAAGGGTCCGGGACAGGGCCGAGAAGGCTACACCTTC. Protein product: CASSPDKGPGQGREGYTF. The chain combines TRBV11-2 with TRBJ1-2; the match to TRBD1 covers 9 bases. From germline, CDR1 is SGHAT and CDR2 FQNNGV. The V and J ends lost 5 bases and 8 bases, in that order; junction bases with no gene match: 21. This CDR3 region has 18 residues.

V is TRBV6-6 and J is TRBJ2-7; TRBD1 matches 9 bases. CDR3 length: 15 amino acids. Trimming took 4 bases from V and 5 from J; bases not matched to a gene: 9. Germline lookup yields CDR1 MNHNY and CDR2 SVGAGI (reference sequence). CDR3 DNA: TGTGCCAGCAGTTTTACAGGGGGCCGGAAAAACGAGCAGTACGTC. Amino acids: CASSFTGGRKNEQYV.

The V call is TRBV28, the J call TRBJ1-2; 7 bases are a match to TRBD1. The V gene end was trimmed by 4 bases and the J gene end by 6 bases; junction bases not matched to a gene: 11. Germline loops: CDR1 MDHEN, CDR2 SYDVKM. The CDR3 runs 15 residues. CDR3 sequence reads: CASSYLRQGRDGYTF. The CDR3 DNA reads TGTGCCAGCAGTTACCTGAGACAGGGTAGGGATGGCTACACCTTC.

V and J are TRBV7-8 and TRBJ1-1, with D perhaps TRBD1 (5 bases). The V gene's germline CDR1 is SGHVS and CDR2 FQNEAQ. Trimming took off 4 bases at V and 0 bases at J, with 15 bases between the two ends. CDR3 size: 16 residues. In DNA, the CDR3 is TGTGCCAGCAGCTCCTTACTAGGGACCTTGAACACTGAAGCTTTCTTT. Translated, it gives CASSSLLGTLNTEAFF. The full variable domain, its missing parts supplied by reference TRBV7-8 and TRBJ1-1, is GAGVSQSPRYKVAKRGQDVALRCDPISGHVSLFWYQQALGQGPEFLTYFQNEAQLDKSGLPSDRFFAERPEGSVSTLKIQRTQQEDSAVYLCASSSLLGTLNTEAFFGQGTRLTVV.

This clone has only one observation. Here the CDR3 DNA reads TGTGCCAGCAGCCCGGGGGGGCTAGCGGGGGGCCAAGAGACCCAGTACTTC. This sequence encodes CASSPGGLAGGQETQYF. The genes are TRBV3-1 (or the pseudogene TRBV3-2) and TRBJ2-5, with TRBD2 matching 11 bases. The CDR3 is made up of 17 amino acids. Germline-derived CDR1 and CDR2 are LGHDT and YNNKEL (reference sequence). After removal of 4 bases from V and 1 base from J, the junction contained 8 bases not matched to a gene.

The chain couples TRBV11-1 to TRBJ2-5; possible D gene TRBD1, 6 bases. CDR3 length: 13 residues. Germline values: CDR1 SGHAT, CDR2 FQDESV (reference sequence). Trimming cost V 10 bases and J 4 bases, with 16 bases left between them. The CDR3 DNA sequence: TGTGCCACCAAAGAACAGGGTATAGAGACCCAGTACTTC. This sequence encodes CATKEQGIETQYF.